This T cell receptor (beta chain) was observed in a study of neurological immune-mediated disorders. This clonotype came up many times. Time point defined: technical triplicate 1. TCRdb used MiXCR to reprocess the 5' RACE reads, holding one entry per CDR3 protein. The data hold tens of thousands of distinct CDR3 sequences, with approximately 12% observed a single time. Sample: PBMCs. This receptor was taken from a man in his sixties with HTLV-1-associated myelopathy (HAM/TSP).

In nucleotides, the CDR3 is TGCAGTGCTAGTCCCCGACCTTCGCTGCCTATGAACACTGAAGCTTTCTTT. Residues: CSASPRPSLPMNTEAFF. The J gene is TRBJ1-1, the V gene TRBV20-1; D is unclear. Germline lookup yields CDR1 DFQATT and CDR2 SNEGSKA (reference sequence). The CDR3 has 17 amino acids. Trimming left V 3 bases short and J 0 bases short, with 20 bases between.